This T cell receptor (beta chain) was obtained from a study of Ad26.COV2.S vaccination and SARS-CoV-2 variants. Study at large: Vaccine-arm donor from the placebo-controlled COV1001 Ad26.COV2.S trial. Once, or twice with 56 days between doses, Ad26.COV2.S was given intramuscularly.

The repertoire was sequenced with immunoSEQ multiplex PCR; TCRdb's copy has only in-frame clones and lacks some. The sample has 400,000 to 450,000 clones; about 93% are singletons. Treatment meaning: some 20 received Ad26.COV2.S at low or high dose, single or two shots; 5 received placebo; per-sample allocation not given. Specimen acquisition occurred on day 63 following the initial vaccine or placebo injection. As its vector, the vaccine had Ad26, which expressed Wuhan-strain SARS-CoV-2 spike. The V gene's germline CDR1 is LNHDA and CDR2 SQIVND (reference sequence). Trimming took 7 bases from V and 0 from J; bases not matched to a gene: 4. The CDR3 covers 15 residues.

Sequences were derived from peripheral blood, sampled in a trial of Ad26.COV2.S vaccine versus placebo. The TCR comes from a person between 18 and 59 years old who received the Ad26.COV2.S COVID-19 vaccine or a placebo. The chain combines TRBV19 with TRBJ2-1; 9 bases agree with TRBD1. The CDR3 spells CASTPTGGSYNEQFF. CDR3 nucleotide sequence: TGTGCCAGTACCCCGACAGGGGGCTCCTACAATGAGCAGTTCTTC. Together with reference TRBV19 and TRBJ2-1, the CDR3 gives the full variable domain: DGGITQSPKYLFRKEGQNVTLSCEQNLNHDAMYWYRQDPGQGLRLIYYSQIVNDFQKGDIAEGYSVSREKKESFPLTVTSAQKNPTAFYLCASTPTGGSYNEQFFGPGTRLTVL.